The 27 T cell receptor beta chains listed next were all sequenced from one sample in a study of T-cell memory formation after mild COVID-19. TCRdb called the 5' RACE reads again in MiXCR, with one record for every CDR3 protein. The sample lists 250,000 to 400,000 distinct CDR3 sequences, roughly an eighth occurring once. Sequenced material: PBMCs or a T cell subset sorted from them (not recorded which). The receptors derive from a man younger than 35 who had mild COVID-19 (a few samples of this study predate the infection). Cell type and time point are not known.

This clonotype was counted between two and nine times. CDR3 in DNA: TGCGCCAGCAGCTTGAGGGTGGGTGACACTGAAGCTTTCTTT. It is translated as CASSLRVGDTEAFF. The rearrangement joins TRBV5-1 to TRBJ1-1; no clear D. CDR3 size: 14 residues. V lost 1 base, J lost 3 bases, and 10 bases lay in between. Germline CDR1 and CDR2: SGHRS and YFSETQ.

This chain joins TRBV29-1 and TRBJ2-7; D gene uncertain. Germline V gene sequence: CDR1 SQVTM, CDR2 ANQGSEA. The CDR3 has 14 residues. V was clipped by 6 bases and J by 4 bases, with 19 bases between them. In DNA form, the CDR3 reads TGCAGCGTCCGGACGAAGTTAGGCGGATACGAGCAGTACGTC. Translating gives CSVRTKLGGYEQYV.

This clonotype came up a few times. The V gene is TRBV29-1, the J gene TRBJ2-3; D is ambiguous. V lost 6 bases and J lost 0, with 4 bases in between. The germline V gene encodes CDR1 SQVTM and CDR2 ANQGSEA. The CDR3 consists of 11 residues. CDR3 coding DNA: TGCAGCGTCTCAAGCACAGATACGCAGTATTTT. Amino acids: CSVSSTDTQYF.

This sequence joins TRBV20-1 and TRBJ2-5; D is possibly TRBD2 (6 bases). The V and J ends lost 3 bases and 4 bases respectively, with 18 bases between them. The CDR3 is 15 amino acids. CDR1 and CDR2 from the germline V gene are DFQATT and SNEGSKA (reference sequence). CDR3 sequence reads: CSARQPGRLAETQYF. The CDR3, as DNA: TGCAGTGCTAGGCAACCGGGGAGGTTAGCAGAGACCCAGTACTTC.

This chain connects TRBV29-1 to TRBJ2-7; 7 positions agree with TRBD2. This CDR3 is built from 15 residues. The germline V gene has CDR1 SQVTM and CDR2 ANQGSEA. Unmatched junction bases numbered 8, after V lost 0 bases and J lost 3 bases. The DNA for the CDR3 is TGCAGCGTTGAAGATCTTGGGAAGCGGGACTACGAGCAGTACTTC. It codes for CSVEDLGKRDYEQYF.

The CDR3 spells CASSLLAGLPGETQYF. DNA for the CDR3: TGTGCCAGCAGCTTACTAGCGGGGTTACCGGGGGAGACCCAGTACTTC. The chain combines TRBV7-2 with TRBJ2-5, with 9 bases aligning to TRBD2. CDR1 is SGHTA, CDR2 FQGNSA, per germline. The CDR3 has 16 residues. The V gene end was trimmed by 2 bases and the J gene end by 5 bases; junction bases not matched to a gene: 9.

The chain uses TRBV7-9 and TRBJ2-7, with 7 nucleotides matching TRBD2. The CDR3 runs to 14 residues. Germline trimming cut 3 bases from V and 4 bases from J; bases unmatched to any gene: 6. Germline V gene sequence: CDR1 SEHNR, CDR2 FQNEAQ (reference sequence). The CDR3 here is CASSFPWGGYEQYF. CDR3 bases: TGTGCCAGCAGCTTTCCCTGGGGGGGGTACGAGCAGTACTTC. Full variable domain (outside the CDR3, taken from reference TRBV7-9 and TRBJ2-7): DTGVSQNPRHKITKRGQNVTFRCDPISEHNRLYWYRQTLGQGPEFLTYFQNEAQLEKSRLLSDRFSAERPKGSFSTLEIQRTEQGDSAMYLCASSFPWGGYEQYFGPGTRLTVT.

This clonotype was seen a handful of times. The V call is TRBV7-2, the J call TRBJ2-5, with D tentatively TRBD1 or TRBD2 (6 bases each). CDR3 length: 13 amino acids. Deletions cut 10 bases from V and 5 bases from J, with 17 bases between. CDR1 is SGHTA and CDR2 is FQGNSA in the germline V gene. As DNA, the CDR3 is TGTGCCACAGGGGCGGGGTACGGGGAGACCCAGTACTTC. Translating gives CATGAGYGETQYF.

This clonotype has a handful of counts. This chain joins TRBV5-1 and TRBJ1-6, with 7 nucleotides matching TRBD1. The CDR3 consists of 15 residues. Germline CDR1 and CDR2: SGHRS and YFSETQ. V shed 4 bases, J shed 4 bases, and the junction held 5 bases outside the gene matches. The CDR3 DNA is TGCGCCAGCAGCCGAGGGGGCGCATATAATTCACCCCTCCACTTT. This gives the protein CASSRGGAYNSPLHF.

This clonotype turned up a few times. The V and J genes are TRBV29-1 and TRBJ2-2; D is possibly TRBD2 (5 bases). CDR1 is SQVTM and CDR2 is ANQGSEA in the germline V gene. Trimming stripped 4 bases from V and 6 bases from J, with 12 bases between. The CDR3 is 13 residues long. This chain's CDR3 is CSVGFRGPGELFF. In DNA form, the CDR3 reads TGCAGCGTTGGGTTCCGGGGTCCCGGGGAGCTGTTTTTT.

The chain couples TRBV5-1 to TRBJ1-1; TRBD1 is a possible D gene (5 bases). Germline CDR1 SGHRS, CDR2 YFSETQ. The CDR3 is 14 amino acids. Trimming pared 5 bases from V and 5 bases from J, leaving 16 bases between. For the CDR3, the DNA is TGCGCCAGCAGTTCAATCAGGGTTGGAACTGAAGCTTTCTTT. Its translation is CASSSIRVGTEAFF.

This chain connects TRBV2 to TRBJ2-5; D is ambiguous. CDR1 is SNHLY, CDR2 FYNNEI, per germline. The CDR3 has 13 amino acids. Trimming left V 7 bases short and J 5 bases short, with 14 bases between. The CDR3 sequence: CASTWGMRETQYF. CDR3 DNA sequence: TGTGCCAGCACTTGGGGTATGAGGGAGACCCAGTACTTC. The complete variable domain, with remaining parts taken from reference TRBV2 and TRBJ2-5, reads EPEVTQTPSHQVTQMGQEVILRCVPISNHLYFYWYRQILGQKVEFLVSFYNNEISEKSEIFDDQFSVERPDGSNFTLKIRSTKLEDSAMYFCASTWGMRETQYFGPGTRLLVL.

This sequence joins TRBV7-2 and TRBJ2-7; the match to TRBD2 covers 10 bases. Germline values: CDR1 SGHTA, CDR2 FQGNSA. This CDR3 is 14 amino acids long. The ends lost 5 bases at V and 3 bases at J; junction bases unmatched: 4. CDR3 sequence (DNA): TGTGCCAGCAGCCAAACTAGCGGGATCTACGAGCAGTACTTC. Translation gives CASSQTSGIYEQYF.

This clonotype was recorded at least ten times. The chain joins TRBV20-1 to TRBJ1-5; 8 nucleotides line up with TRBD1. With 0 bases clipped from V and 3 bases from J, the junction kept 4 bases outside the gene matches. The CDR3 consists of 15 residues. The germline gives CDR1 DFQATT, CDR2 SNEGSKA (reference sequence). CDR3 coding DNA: TGCAGTGCTAGAGAAAGGGACAGGTTCAATCAGCCCCAGCATTTT. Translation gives CSARERDRFNQPQHF.

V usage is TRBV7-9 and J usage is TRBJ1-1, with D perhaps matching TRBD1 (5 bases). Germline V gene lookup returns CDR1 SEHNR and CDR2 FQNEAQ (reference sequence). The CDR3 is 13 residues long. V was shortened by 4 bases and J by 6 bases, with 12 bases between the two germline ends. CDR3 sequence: CASSSDPGAEAFF. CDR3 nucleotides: TGTGCCAGCAGCTCCGACCCGGGGGCTGAAGCTTTCTTT.

The CDR3 region is CASSGRRTDANTGELFF. The DNA for the CDR3 is TGTGCCAGCAGCGGACGGAGGACAGACGCGAACACCGGGGAGCTGTTTTTT. The rearrangement joins TRBV9 to TRBJ2-2, with D possibly being TRBD1 (6 bases). CDR1 SGDLS and CDR2 YYNGEE come from the germline V gene. The CDR3 length is 17 residues. Between the trimmed V and J ends, which lost 3 bases and 0 bases, there was a span of 15 bases.

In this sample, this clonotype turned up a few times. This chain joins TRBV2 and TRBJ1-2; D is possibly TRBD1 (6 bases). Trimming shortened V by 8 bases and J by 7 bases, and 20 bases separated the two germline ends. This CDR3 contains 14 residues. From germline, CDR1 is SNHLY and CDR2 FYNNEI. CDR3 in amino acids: CASHVGAGNSGYTF. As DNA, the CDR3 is TGTGCCAGCCATGTGGGGGCAGGGAATAGTGGCTACACCTTC.

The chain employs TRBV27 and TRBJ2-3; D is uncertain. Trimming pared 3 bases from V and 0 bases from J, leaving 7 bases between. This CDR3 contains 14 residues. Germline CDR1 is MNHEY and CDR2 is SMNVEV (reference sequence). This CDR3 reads CASSFGYSTDTQYF. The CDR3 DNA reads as TGTGCCAGCAGTTTTGGTTATAGCACAGATACGCAGTATTTT.

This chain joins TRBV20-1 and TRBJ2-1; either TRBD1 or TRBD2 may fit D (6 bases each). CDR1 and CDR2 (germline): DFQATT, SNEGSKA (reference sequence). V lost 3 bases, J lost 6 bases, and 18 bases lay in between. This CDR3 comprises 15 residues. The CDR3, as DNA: TGCAGTGCTAGGGACTACCCAGGGGCTTCCAATGAGCAGTTCTTC. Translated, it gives CSARDYPGASNEQFF.

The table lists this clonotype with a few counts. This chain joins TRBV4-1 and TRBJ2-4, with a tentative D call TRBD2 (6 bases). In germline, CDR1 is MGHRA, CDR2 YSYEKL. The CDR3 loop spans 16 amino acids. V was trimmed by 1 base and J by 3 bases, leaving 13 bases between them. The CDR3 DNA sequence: TGCGCCAGCAGCCAAGGGGCGGGAAAGATCAAAAACATTCAGTACTTC. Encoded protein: CASSQGAGKIKNIQYF.

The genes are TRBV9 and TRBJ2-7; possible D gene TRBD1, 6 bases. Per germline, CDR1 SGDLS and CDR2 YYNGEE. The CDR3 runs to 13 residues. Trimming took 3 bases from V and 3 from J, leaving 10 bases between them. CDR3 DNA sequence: TGTGCCAGCAGCGCCAGGGGCGACTACGAGCAGTACTTC. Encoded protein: CASSARGDYEQYF.

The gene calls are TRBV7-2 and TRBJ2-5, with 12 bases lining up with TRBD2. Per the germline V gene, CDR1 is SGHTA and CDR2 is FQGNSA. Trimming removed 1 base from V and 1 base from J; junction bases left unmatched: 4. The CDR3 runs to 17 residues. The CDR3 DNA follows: TGTGCCAGCAGCTTAGTGGCTAGCGGGGGGGCCCAAGAGACCCAGTACTTC. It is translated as CASSLVASGGAQETQYF.

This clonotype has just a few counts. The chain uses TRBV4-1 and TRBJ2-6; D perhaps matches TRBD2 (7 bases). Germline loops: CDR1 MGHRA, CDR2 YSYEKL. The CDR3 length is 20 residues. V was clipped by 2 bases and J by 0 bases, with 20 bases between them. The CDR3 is CASSQLPWAGANSGANVLTF. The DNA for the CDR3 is TGCGCCAGCAGCCAATTGCCTTGGGCGGGGGCAAACTCTGGGGCCAACGTCCTGACTTTC.

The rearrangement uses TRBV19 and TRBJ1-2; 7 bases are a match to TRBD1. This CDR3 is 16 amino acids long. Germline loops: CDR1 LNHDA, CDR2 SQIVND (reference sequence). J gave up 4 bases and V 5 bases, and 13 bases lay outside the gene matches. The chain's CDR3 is CASSLRQGVSIYGYTF. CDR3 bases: TGTGCCAGTAGTCTTCGACAGGGAGTCAGTATCTATGGCTACACCTTC.

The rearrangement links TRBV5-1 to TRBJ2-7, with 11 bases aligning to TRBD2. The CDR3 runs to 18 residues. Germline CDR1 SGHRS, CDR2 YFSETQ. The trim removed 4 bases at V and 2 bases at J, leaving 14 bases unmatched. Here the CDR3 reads CASSPSTPLAGATYEQYF. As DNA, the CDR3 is TGCGCCAGCAGCCCTTCCACCCCACTAGCGGGGGCGACCTACGAGCAGTACTTC.

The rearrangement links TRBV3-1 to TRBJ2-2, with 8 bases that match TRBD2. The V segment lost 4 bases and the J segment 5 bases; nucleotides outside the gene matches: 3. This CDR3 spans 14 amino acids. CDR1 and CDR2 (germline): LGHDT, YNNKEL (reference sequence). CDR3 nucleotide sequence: TGTGCCAGCAGCCCGGGCGGGGGGACCGGGGAGCTGTTTTTT. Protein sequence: CASSPGGGTGELFF.

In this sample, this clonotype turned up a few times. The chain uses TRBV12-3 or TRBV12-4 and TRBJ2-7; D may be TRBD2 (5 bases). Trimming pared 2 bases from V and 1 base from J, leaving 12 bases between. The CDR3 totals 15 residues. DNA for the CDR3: TGTGCCAGCAGTTTAAGATCTCGGGGATCCTACGAGCAGTACTTC. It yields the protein CASSLRSRGSYEQYF.